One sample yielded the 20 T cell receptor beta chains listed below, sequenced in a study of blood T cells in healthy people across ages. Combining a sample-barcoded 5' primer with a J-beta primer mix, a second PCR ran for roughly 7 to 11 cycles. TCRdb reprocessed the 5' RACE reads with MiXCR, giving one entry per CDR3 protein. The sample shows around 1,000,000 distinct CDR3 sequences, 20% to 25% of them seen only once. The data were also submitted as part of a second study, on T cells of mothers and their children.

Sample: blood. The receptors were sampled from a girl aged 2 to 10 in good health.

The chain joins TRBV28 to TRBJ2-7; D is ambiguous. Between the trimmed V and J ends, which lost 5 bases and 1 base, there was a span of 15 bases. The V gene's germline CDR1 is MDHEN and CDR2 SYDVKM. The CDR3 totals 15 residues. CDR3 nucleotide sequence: TGTGCCAGCAGTACAAGGGTCCGATTATCCTACGAGCAGTACTTC. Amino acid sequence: CASSTRVRLSYEQYF.

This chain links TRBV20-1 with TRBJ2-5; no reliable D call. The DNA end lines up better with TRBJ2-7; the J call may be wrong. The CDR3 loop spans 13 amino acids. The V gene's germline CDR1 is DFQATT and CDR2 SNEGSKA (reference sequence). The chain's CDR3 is CSASNDKTYEQYF. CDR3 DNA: TGCAGTGCAAGTAATGACAAGACCTACGAGCAGTACTTC.

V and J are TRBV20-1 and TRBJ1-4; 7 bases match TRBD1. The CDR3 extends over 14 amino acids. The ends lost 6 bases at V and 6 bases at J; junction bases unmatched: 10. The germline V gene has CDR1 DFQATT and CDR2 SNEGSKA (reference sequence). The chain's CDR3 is CSAAGTDNYEKLFF. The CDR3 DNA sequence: TGCAGTGCGGCGGGGACAGACAACTATGAAAAACTGTTTTTT.

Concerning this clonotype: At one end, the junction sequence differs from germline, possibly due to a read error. Here the CDR3 reads CASSVSPPSF. The CDR3 bases are TGTGCCAGCAGTGTCAGCCCTCCCAGCTTC. The rearrangement joins TRBV2 to TRBJ2-5; D uncertain. The CDR3 is 10 amino acids. CDR1 and CDR2 (germline): SNHLY, FYNNEI.

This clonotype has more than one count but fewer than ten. The CDR3 DNA follows: TGTGCCAGCAGACTCCGGGACAGTCCCTACGAGCAGTACTTC. Its translation is CASRLRDSPYEQYF. The chain couples TRBV5-5 to TRBJ2-7, with 7 bases identical to TRBD1. The CDR3 length is 14 residues. V trimming: 5 bases; J trimming: 2 bases; junction bases outside the gene matches: 7. From germline, CDR1 is SGHKS and CDR2 YYEKEE (reference sequence).

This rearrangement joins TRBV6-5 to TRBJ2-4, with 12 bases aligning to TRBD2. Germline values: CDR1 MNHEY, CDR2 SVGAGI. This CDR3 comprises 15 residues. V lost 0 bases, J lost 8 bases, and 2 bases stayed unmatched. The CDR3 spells CASSYSGLAGHIQYF. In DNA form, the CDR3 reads TGTGCCAGCAGTTACTCCGGACTAGCGGGACACATTCAGTACTTC.

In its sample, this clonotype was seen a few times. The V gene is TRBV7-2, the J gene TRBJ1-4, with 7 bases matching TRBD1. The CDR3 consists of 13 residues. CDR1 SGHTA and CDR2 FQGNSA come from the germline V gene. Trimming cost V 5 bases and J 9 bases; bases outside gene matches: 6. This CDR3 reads CASSRGTEKKLFF. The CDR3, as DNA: TGTGCCAGCAGCCGCGGGACAGAGAAAAAACTGTTTTTT.

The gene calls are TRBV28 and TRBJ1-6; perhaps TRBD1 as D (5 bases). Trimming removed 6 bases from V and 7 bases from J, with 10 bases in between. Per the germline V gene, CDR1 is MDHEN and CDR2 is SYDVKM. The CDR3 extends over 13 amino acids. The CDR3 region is CASSSGGNSPLHF. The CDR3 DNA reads TGTGCCAGCAGCTCGGGGGGGAATTCACCCCTCCACTTT.

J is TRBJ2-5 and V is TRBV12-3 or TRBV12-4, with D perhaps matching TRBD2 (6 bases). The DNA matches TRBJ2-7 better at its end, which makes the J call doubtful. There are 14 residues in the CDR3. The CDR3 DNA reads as TGTGCCAGCAGTTTAGCGCCAGAGGGAGGCGAGCAGTACTTC. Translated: CASSLAPEGGEQYF.

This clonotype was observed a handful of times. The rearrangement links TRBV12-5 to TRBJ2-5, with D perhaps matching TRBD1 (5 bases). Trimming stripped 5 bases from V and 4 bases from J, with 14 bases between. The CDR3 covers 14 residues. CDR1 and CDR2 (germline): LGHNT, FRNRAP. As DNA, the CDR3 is TGTGCTAGTGGTACAGACAGTGTAGGAGAGACCCAGTACTTC. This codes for CASGTDSVGETQYF.

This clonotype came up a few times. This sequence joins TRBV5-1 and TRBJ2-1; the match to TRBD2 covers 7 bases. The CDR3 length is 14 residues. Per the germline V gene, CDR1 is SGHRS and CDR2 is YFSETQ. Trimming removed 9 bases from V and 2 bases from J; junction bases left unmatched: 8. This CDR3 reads CATPLSGTYNEQFF. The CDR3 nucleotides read TGCGCCACACCTTTAAGCGGGACCTACAATGAGCAGTTCTTC.

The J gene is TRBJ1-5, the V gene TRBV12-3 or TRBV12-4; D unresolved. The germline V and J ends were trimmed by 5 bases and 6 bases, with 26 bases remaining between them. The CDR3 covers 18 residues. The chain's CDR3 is CASSRAGDTHLPTQPQHF. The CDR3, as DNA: TGTGCCAGCAGTCGAGCGGGTGACACCCACCTGCCCACTCAGCCCCAGCATTTT.

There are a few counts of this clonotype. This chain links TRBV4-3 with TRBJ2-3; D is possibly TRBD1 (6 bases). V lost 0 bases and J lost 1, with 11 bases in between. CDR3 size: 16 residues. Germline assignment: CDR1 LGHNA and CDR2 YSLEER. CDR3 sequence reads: CASSQDGGSRTDTQYF. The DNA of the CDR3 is TGCGCCAGCAGCCAAGATGGGGGCTCCCGCACAGATACGCAGTATTTT.

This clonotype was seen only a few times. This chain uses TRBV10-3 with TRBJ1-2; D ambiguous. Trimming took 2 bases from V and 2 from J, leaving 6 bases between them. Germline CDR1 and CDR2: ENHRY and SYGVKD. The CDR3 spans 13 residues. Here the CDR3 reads CAISERENYGYTF. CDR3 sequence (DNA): TGTGCCATCAGTGAGAGAGAGAACTATGGCTACACCTTC.

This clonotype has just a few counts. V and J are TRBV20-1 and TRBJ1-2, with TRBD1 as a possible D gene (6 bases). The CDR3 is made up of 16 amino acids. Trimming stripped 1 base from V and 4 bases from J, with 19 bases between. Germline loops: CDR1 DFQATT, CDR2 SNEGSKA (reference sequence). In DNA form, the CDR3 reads TGCAGTGCTAGAGGCGACCCGGACAGAGGTACCTATGGCTACACCTTC. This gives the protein CSARGDPDRGTYGYTF.

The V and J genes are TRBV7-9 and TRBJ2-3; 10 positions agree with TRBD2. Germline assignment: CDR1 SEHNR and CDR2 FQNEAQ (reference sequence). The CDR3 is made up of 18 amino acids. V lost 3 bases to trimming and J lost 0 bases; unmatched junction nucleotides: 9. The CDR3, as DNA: TGTGCCAGCAGCTTCCTACTAGCGGGGACTTCTAGCACAGATACGCAGTATTTT. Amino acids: CASSFLLAGTSSTDTQYF.

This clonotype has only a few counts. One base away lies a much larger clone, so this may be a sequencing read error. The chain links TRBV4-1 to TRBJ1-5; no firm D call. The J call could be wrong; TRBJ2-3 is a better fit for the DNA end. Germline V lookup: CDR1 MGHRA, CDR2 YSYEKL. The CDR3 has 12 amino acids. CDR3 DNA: TGCGCCAGCAGCCAAGGGAATCAGCCCCAGTATTTT. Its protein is CASSQGNQPQYF.

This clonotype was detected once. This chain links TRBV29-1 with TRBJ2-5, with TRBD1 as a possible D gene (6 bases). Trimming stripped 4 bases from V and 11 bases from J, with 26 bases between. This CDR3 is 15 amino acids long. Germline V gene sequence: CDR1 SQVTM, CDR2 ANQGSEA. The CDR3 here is CSVGQPGHTTGEQYF. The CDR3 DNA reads TGCAGCGTTGGTCAACCGGGACACACCACGGGTGAGCAGTACTTC.

The chain's CDR3 is CAISEPEGRYNGYTF. The CDR3 bases are TGTGCCATCAGTGAGCCAGAGGGACGGTATAATGGCTACACCTTC. The chain couples TRBV10-3 to TRBJ1-2, with D possibly TRBD1 on 5 matching bases. Per germline, CDR1 ENHRY and CDR2 SYGVKD. This CDR3 is 15 amino acids long. V was trimmed by 2 bases and J by 6 bases, leaving 16 bases between them.

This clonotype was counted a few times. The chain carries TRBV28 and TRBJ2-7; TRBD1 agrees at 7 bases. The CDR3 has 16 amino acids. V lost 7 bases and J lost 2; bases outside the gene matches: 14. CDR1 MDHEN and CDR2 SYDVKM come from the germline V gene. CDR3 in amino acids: CASKGQRWRGAYEQYF. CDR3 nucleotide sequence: TGTGCCAGCAAGGGACAGCGTTGGCGAGGGGCCTACGAGCAGTACTTC. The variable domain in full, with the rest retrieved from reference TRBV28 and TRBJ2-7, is DVKVTQSSRYLVKRTGEKVFLECVQDMDHENMFWYRQDPGLGLRLIYFSYDVKMKEKGDIPEGYSVSREKKERFSLILESASTNQTSMYLCASKGQRWRGAYEQYFGPGTRLTVT.